These 5 T cell receptor beta chains originate from one sample sequenced in a study of radiotherapy plus CTLA-4 blockade in lung cancer. TCRdb keeps only in-frame clones here, not all; method: immunoSEQ multiplex PCR. The repertoire holds tens of thousands of clones, with around 81% as singletons. The specimen was peripheral blood, collected from a patient treated with radiotherapy plus ipilimumab. These receptors all come from a human donor with non-small cell lung cancer who had a partial response to radiotherapy plus ipilimumab. Some clones in this sample may be carry-over from other donors' samples.

The J gene is TRBJ2-5, the V gene TRBV7-2; possible D gene TRBD1, 5 bases. The CDR3 is 13 residues long. Between the trimmed V and J ends, which lost 5 bases and 5 bases, there was a span of 12 bases. The V gene's germline CDR1 is SGHTA and CDR2 FQGNSA. The CDR3 here is CASSPPPGETQYF. The CDR3 DNA reads as TGTGCCAGCAGCCCCCCCCCAGGGGAGACCCAGTACTTC.

The chain combines TRBV28 with TRBJ1-1; 9 bases are shared with TRBD1. With V trimmed by 5 bases and J by 3 bases, 7 bases remained unmatched. Germline V lookup: CDR1 MDHEN, CDR2 SYDVKM. This CDR3 has 15 residues. The CDR3 bases are TGTGCCAGCAGTCTCCCGACAGGGGGGGACACTGAAGCTTTCTTT. Translated, it gives CASSLPTGGDTEAFF. Combining the CDR3 with reference TRBV28 and TRBJ1-1 gives the whole variable domain DVKVTQSSRYLVKRTGEKVFLECVQDMDHENMFWYRQDPGLGLRLIYFSYDVKMKEKGDIPEGYSVSREKKERFSLILESASTNQTSMYLCASSLPTGGDTEAFFGQGTRLTVV.

The chain combines TRBV11-3 with TRBJ2-2; no definite D call. CDR1 SGHNT and CDR2 YENEEA come from the germline V gene. The V end lost 0 bases, the J end lost 1 base, and 3 bases lay between the germline ends. CDR3 length equals 14 residues. CDR3 protein: CASSLDMNTGELFF. CDR3 sequence (DNA): TGTGCCAGCAGCTTAGACATGAACACCGGGGAGCTGTTTTTT.

This chain uses TRBV18 with TRBJ1-2, with TRBD1 as a possible D gene (5 bases). The germline V gene has CDR1 KGHSH and CDR2 LQKENI. The V and J ends lost 0 bases and 7 bases respectively, with 15 bases between them. The CDR3 is 15 amino acids. The CDR3 DNA follows: TGTGCCAGCTCACCACCGTTGGGCAGGGTGACTGGCTACACCTTC. Amino acids: CASSPPLGRVTGYTF.

The V call is TRBV12-5, the J call TRBJ2-3; no clear D gene. Germline loops: CDR1 LGHNT, CDR2 FRNRAP. The CDR3 extends over 14 amino acids. V was cut by 3 bases and J by 2 bases, with 9 bases left in between. This CDR3 reads CASGFYGLTDTQYF. CDR3 DNA: TGTGCTAGTGGTTTTTATGGGCTCACAGATACGCAGTATTTT. The full variable domain, completed using reference TRBV12-5 and TRBJ2-3, is DARVTQTPRHKVTEMGQEVTMRCQPILGHNTVFWYRQTMMQGLELLAYFRNRAPLDDSGMPKDRFSAEMPDATLATLKIQPSEPRDSAVYFCASGFYGLTDTQYFGPGTRLTVL.